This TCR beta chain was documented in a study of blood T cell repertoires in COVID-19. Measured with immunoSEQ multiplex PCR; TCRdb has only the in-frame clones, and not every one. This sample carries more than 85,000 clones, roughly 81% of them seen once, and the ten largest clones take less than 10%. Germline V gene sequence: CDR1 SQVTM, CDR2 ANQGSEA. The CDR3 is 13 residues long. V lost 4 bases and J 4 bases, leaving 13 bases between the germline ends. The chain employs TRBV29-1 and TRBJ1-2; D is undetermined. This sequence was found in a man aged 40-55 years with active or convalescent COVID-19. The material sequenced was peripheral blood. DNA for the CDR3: TGCAGCGTTGTCGGCCTAGACCCCTATGGCTACACCTTC. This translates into CSVVGLDPYGYTF.